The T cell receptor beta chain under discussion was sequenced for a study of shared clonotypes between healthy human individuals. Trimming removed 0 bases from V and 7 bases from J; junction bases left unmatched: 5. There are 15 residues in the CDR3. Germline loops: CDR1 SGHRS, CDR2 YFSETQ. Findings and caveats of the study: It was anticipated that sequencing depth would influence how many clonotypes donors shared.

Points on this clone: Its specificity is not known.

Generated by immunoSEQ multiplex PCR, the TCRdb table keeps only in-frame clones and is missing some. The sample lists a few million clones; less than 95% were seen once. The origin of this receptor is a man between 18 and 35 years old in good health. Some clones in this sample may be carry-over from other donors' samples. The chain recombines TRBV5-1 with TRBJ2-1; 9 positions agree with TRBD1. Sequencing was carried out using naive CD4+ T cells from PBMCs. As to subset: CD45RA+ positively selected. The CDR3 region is CASSLAGQGRNEQFF. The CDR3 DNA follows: TGCGCCAGCAGCTTGGCAGGACAGGGGAGGAATGAGCAGTTCTTC.